Listed below are T cell receptor beta chains from one sample, sequenced in a study of shared clonotypes between healthy human individuals. Profiled with immunoSEQ multiplex PCR; TCRdb holds only in-frame clones, not every one. The sample has roughly 640,000 clones; roughly 70% are singletons. What was sequenced was memory CD4+ T cells sorted from blood. The receptors were sampled from a woman aged 25 to 39 in good health. Each CDR3 is given with its conserved first and last residue. The order of the fields is J gene, V gene, CDR3 protein.

TRBJ2-7 | TRBV11-1 | CASSLAGPLDEQYF
TRBJ1-4 | TRBV27 | CASSNRGREKLFF
TRBJ1-4 | TRBV18 | CASSPYVTGAEKLFF
TRBJ1-1 | TRBV19 | CASSIGALTAEAFF
TRBJ1-2 | TRBV5-6 | CASSLVGGTSGSGGYTF
TRBJ2-2 | TRBV29-1 | CSVAEFANTGELFF
TRBJ2-1 | TRBV12-5 | CASGLSRVGGSYNEQFF
TRBJ2-4 | TRBV6-6 | CASSPGESISKNIQYF
TRBJ1-5 | TRBV5-5 | CASSLGTAKGPQHF
TRBJ2-7 | TRBV7-2 | CASSTTPTTSGSEQYF
TRBJ1-1 | TRBV5-1 | CASAGAPNTEAFF
TRBJ2-2 | TRBV4-1 | CASSPPAGTNTGELFF
TRBJ2-6 | TRBV28 | CASRRGFSGANVLTF
TRBJ2-3 | TRBV5-4 | CASSRGLAGVGTDTQYF
TRBJ1-5 | TRBV30 | CAWSNGRGSGPQHF
TRBJ1-1 | TRBV6-6 | CASSYQGTTEAFF
TRBJ1-2 | TRBV21-1 | CASSPPDRWNYGYTF
TRBJ2-7 | TRBV7-9 | CASSLGGQGAYEQYF
TRBJ1-3 | TRBV19 | CASRGYSGNTIYF
TRBJ2-1 | TRBV7-2 | CASSFPGLKNNEQFF
TRBJ1-1 | TRBV28 | CATSDRVNTEAFF
TRBJ1-2 | TRBV7-9 | CASSFTGGTTKGYTF
TRBJ1-2 | TRBV19 | CASKGEVGFYGYTF
TRBJ2-7 | TRBV14 | CASSQVFESLVDYEQYF
TRBJ2-2 | TRBV28 | CASSPGLVNTGELFF
TRBJ2-5 | TRBV5-1 | CASSLIIGAEETQYF
TRBJ2-7 | TRBV6-6 | CASGRDSRPGEQYF
TRBJ2-7 | TRBV6-5 | CASSYLAGGDGEQYF
TRBJ2-7 | TRBV11-2 | CASSERRGFGSYEQYF
TRBJ2-4 | TRBV27 | CASSGLAGGPENIQYF
TRBJ2-7 | TRBV19 | CASSIGTGPSVEQYF
TRBJ1-6 | TRBV29-1 | CSVKAQADSPLHF
TRBJ2-7 | TRBV6-1 | CASSEAQGSYEQYF